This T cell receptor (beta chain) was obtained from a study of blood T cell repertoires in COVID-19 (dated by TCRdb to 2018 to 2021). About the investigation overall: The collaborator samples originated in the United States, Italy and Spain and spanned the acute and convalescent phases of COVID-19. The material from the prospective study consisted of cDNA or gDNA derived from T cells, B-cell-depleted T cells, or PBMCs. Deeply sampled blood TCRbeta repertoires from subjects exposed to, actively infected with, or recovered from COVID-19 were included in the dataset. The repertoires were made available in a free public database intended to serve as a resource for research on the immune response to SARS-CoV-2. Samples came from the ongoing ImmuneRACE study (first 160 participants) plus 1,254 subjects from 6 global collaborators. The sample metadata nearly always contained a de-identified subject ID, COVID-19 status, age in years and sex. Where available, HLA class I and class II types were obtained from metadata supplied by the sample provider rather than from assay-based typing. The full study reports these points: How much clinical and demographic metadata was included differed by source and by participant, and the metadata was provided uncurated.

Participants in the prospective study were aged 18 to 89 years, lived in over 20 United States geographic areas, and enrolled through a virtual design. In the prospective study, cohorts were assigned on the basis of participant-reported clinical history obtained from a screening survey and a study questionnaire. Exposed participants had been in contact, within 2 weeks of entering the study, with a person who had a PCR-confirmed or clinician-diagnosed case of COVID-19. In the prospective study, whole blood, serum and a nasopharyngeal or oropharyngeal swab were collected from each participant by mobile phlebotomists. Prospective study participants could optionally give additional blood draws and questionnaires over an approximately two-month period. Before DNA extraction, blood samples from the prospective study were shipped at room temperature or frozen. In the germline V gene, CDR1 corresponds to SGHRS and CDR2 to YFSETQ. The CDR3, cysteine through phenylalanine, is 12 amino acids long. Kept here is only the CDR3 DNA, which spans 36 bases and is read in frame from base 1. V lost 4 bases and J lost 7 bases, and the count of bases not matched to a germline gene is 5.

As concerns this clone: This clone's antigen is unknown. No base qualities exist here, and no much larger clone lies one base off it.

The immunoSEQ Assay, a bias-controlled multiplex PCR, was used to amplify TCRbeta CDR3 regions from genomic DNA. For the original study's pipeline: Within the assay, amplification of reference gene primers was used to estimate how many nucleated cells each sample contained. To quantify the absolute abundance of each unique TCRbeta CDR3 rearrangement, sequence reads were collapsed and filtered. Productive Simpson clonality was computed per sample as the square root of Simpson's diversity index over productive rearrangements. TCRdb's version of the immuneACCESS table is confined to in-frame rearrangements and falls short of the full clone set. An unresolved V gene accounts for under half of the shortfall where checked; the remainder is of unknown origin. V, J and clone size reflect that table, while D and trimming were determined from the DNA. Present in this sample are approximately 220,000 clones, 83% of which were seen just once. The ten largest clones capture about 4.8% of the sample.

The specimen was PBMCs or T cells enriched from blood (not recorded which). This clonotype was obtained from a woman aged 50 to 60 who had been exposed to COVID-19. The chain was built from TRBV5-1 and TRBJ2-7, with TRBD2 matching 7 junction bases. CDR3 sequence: CASSPGGGEQYF. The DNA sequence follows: TGCGCCAGCAGCCCGGGGGGAGGGGAGCAGTACTTC.